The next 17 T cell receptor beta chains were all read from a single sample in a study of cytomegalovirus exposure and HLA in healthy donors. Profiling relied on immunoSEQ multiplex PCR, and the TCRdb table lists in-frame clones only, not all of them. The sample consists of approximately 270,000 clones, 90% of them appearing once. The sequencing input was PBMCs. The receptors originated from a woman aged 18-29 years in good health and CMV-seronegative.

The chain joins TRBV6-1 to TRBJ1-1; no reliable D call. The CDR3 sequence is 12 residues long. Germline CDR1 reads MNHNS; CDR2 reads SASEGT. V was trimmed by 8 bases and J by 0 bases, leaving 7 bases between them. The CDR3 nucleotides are TGTGCCAGCGGCCGAATGAACACTGAAGCTTTCTTT. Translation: CASGRMNTEAFF.

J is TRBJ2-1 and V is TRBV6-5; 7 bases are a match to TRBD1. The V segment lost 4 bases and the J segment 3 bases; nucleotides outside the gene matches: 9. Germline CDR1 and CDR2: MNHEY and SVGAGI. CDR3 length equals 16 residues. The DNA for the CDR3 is TGTGCCAGCAGTTCACAGGGGTCAGGCGGCTACAATGAGCAGTTCTTC. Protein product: CASSSQGSGGYNEQFF.

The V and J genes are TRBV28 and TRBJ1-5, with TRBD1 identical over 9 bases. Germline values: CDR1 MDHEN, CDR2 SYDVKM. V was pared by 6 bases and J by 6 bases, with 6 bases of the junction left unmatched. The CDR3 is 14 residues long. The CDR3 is CASRSGTGLQPQHF. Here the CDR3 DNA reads TGTGCCAGCAGATCCGGGACAGGGCTTCAGCCCCAGCATTTT.

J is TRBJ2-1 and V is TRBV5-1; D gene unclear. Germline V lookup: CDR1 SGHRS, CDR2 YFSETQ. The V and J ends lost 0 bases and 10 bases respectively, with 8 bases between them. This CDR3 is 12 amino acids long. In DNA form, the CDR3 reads TGCGCCAGCAGCTTGGCCGATCGGGAGCAGTTCTTC. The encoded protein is CASSLADREQFF.

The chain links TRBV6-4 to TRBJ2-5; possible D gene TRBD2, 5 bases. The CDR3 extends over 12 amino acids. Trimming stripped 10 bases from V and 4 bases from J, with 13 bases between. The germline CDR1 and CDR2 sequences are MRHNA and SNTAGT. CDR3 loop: CAITRSPETQYF. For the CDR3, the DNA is TGTGCCATCACTAGGTCCCCAGAGACCCAGTACTTC.

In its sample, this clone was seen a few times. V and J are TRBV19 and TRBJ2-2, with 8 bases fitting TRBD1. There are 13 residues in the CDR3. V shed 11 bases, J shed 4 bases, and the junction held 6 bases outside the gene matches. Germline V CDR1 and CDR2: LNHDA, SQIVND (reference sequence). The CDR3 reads CAGQGQATGELFF. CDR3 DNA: TGTGCCGGCCAGGGACAGGCCACCGGGGAGCTGTTTTTT.

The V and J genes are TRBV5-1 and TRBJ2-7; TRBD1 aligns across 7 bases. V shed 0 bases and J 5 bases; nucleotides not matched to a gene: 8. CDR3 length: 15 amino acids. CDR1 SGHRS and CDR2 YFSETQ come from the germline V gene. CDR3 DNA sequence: TGCGCCAGCAGCTTGGCTGGGCAGGGGGTGGACGAGCAGTACTTC. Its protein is CASSLAGQGVDEQYF.

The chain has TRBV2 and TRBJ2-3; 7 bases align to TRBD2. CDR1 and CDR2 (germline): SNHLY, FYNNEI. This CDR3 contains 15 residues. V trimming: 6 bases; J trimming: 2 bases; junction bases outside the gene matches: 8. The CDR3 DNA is TGTGCCAGCAGAGTCCTGCGGGGGAACACAGATACGCAGTATTTT. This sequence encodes CASRVLRGNTDTQYF.

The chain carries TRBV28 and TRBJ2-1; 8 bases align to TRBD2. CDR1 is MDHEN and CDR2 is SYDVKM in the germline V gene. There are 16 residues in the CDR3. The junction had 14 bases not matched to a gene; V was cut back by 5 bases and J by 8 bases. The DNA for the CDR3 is TGTGCCAGCAGTATCGTCCCGGGACTAGTATTGGATGAGCAGTTCTTC. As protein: CASSIVPGLVLDEQFF.

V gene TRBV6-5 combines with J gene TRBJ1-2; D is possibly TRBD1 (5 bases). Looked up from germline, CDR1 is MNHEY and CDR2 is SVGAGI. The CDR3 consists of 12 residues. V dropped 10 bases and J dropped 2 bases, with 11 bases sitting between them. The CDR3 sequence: CAISDKNYGYTF. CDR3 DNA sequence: TGTGCCATCTCGGACAAAAACTATGGCTACACCTTC.

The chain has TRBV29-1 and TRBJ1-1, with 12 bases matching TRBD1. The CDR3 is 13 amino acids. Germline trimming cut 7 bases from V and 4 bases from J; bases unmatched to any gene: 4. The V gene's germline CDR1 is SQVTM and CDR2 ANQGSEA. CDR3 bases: TGCAGCGCGGCGGGACAGGGGGCCACTGAAGCTTTCTTT. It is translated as CSAAGQGATEAFF.

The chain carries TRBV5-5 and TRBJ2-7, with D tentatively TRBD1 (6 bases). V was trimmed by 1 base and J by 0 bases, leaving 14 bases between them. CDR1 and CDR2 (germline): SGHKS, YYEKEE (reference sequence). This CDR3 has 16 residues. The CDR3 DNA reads TGTGCCAGCAGCTTGAGGGGGACATCGAGCTCCTACGAGCAGTACGTC. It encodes CASSLRGTSSSYEQYV.

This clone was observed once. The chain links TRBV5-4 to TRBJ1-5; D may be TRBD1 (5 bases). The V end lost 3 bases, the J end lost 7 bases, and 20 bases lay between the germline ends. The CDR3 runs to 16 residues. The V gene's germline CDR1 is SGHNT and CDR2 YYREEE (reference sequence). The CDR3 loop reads CASSSIPGSPIQPQHF. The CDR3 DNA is TGTGCCAGCAGCTCCATCCCAGGGTCCCCCATCCAGCCCCAGCATTTT.

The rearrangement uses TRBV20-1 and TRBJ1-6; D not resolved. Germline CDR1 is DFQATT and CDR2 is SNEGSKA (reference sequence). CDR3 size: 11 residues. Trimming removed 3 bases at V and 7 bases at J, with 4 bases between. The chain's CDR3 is CSARRNSPLHF. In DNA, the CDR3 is TGCAGTGCTAGGCGAAATTCACCCCTCCACTTT.

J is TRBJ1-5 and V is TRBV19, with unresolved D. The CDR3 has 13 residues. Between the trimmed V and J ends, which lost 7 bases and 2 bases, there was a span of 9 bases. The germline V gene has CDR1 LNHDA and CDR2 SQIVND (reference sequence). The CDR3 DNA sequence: TGTGCCAGTACGTACGGGGGCAATCAGCCCCAGCATTTT. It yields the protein CASTYGGNQPQHF.

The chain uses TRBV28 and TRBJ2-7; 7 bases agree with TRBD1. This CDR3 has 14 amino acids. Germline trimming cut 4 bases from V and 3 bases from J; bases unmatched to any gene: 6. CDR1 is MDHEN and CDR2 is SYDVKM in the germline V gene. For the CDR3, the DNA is TGTGCCAGCAGTTCGACAGGGATCCTCTACGAGCAGTACTTC. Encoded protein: CASSSTGILYEQYF.

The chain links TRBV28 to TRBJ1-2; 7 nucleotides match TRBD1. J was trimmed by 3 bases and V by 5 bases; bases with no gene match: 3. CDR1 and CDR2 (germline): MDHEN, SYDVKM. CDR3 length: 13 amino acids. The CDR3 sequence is CASSLTGDYGYTF. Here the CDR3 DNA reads TGTGCCAGCAGTCTCACAGGGGACTATGGCTACACCTTC.